A single sample is the source of the 27 T cell receptor beta chains below, sequenced in a study of blood T cell repertoires in COVID-19. Libraries were prepared by immunoSEQ multiplex PCR; TCRdb keeps only in-frame clonotypes and omits some of them. This table has some 200,000 clones, around 90% appearing once. The material sequenced was PBMCs or T cells enriched from blood (not recorded which). The receptors stem from a woman between 25 and 40 years old who had recovered from COVID-19.

The rearrangement joins TRBV19 to TRBJ1-4, with D maybe TRBD1 (5 bases). The germline V gene encodes CDR1 LNHDA and CDR2 SQIVND (reference sequence). Trimming removed 6 bases from V and 7 bases from J, with 21 bases in between. The CDR3 is made up of 16 amino acids. The CDR3 DNA sequence: TGTGCCAGTAGCCAAGAACAACGTCCCCAGGGTGAAAAACTGTTTTTT. Amino acids: CASSQEQRPQGEKLFF.

The chain has TRBV6-5 and TRBJ1-5; D unclear. Trimming removed 6 bases at V and 4 bases at J, with 16 bases between. Germline-derived CDR1 and CDR2 are MNHEY and SVGAGI. The CDR3 length is 15 residues. The DNA of the CDR3 is TGTGCCAGCAGCGCCGGGAGGCGGGCTAATCAGCCCCAGCATTTT. Translated, it gives CASSAGRRANQPQHF.

This clone has just a few counts. The chain uses TRBV10-3 and TRBJ1-2, with a weak D call TRBD1 (6 bases). The germline V gene encodes CDR1 ENHRY and CDR2 SYGVKD. The V gene lost 0 bases and the J gene lost 2 bases, with 10 bases spanning the gap. This CDR3 comprises 15 residues. CDR3: CAISESTGGNYGYTF. In DNA, the CDR3 is TGTGCCATCAGTGAGTCGACAGGTGGGAACTATGGCTACACCTTC.

The chain recombines TRBV9 with TRBJ2-3; 9 bases are a match to TRBD2. Trimming removed 2 bases from V and 2 bases from J; junction bases left unmatched: 6. The CDR3 has 16 amino acids. Germline-derived CDR1 and CDR2 are SGDLS and YYNGEE. The CDR3 DNA is TGTGCCAGCAGCGTCGTTGCGGGGGGGTACACAGATACGCAGTATTTT. It is translated as CASSVVAGGYTDTQYF.

V is TRBV6-4 and J is TRBJ1-5, with TRBD1 matching 8 bases. Per germline, CDR1 MRHNA and CDR2 SNTAGT. The ends lost 5 bases at V and 0 bases at J; junction bases unmatched: 12. The CDR3 contains 18 residues. The CDR3 DNA follows: TGTGCCAGCAGTTCCGACAGGGGTGAACCGTATAGCAATCAGCCCCAGCATTTT. Amino acid sequence: CASSSDRGEPYSNQPQHF.

The rearrangement joins TRBV19 to TRBJ1-2, with D hard to call. Germline CDR1 is LNHDA and CDR2 is SQIVND (reference sequence). This CDR3 has 12 residues. Deletions cut 6 bases from V and 1 base from J, with 6 bases between. The CDR3 sequence: CASRLYNYGYTF. The CDR3 bases are TGTGCCAGTAGGCTATATAACTATGGCTACACCTTC.

The genes are TRBV27 and TRBJ2-2, with TRBD2 identical over 8 bases. Trimming removed 6 bases from V and 3 bases from J; junction bases left unmatched: 9. Germline values: CDR1 MNHEY, CDR2 SMNVEV (reference sequence). CDR3 length: 16 amino acids. DNA for the CDR3: TGTGCCAGCAGCCAAACCACTAGCGGATACACCGGGGAGCTGTTTTTT. This encodes CASSQTTSGYTGELFF.

The chain is built from TRBV11-3 and TRBJ1-1; D is undetermined. The V and J ends lost 3 bases and 1 base respectively, with 9 bases between them. CDR3 length equals 14 residues. Germline V gives CDR1 SGHNT, CDR2 YENEEA. CDR3 region: CASSFRGANTEAFF. As DNA, the CDR3 is TGTGCCAGCAGCTTTCGGGGAGCGAACACTGAAGCTTTCTTT.

V usage is TRBV27 and J usage is TRBJ1-2; 10 nucleotides line up with TRBD1. V lost 8 bases to trimming and J lost 5 bases; unmatched junction nucleotides: 11. This CDR3 is built from 15 residues. From germline, CDR1 is MNHEY and CDR2 SMNVEV (reference sequence). The CDR3 region has the DNA TGTGCCAGCGTTCCATCCGGGACAGGGGTTTATGGCTACACCTTC. Translating it yields CASVPSGTGVYGYTF.

The chain combines TRBV2 with TRBJ1-2; 8 bases map to TRBD1. The CDR3 loop spans 15 amino acids. The germline V gene encodes CDR1 SNHLY and CDR2 FYNNEI. V lost 8 bases, J lost 7 bases, and 15 bases stayed unmatched. CDR3 protein: CASFDPGQGPTGYTF. The CDR3 DNA is TGTGCCAGCTTTGACCCCGGACAGGGTCCGACTGGCTACACCTTC.

A single count supports this clone. The chain's CDR3 is CASSQDRWGTEAFF. CDR3 bases: TGTGCCAGTAGTCAGGACAGATGGGGCACTGAAGCTTTCTTT. V and J are TRBV19 and TRBJ1-1; weak D call: TRBD1 (6 bases). Trimming shortened V by 5 bases and J by 4 bases, and 14 bases separated the two germline ends. In germline, CDR1 is LNHDA, CDR2 SQIVND (reference sequence). The CDR3 length is 14 residues.

The chain uses TRBV6-2 or TRBV6-3 and TRBJ2-7, with 8 positions matching TRBD2. Germline V gene data show CDR1 as MNHEY and CDR2 as SVGEGT. With V trimmed by 5 bases and J by 4 bases, 16 bases remained unmatched. The CDR3 has 17 residues. Here the CDR3 reads CASSQTAGTSSSYEQYF. The CDR3 DNA reads TGTGCCAGCAGTCAGACGGCCGGGACTAGTTCTTCGTACGAGCAGTACTTC.

The V gene is TRBV27, the J gene TRBJ1-4; the D is unclear. Trimming stripped 6 bases from V and 8 bases from J, with 13 bases between. CDR3 length: 13 amino acids. Germline V gene data show CDR1 as MNHEY and CDR2 as SMNVEV (reference sequence). Here the CDR3 reads CASRPHSGEKLFF. The CDR3 bases are TGTGCCAGCAGACCGCACAGCGGGGAAAAACTGTTTTTT. Based on the CDR3 plus reference TRBV27 and TRBJ1-4, the full variable domain is EAQVTQNPRYLITVTGKKLTVTCSQNMNHEYMSWYRQDPGLGLRQIYYSMNVEVTDKGDVPEGYKVSRKEKRNFPLILESPSPNQTSLYFCASRPHSGEKLFFGSGTQLSVL.

This clone was seen just once. The chain recombines TRBV24-1 with TRBJ1-1, with D maybe TRBD1 (6 bases). The germline V and J ends were trimmed by 8 bases and 6 bases, with 21 bases remaining between them. Germline V gene sequence: CDR1 KGHDR, CDR2 SFDVKD. CDR3 size: 15 residues. The DNA for the CDR3 is TGTGCCACCACCCAACGCCACACCCCAGGGGCTGAAGCTTTCTTT. Its translation is CATTQRHTPGAEAFF.

This clone occurred once. The rearrangement joins TRBV25-1 to TRBJ2-1, with 14 bases lining up with TRBD2. CDR3 length: 17 residues. Germline CDR1 reads MGHDK; CDR2 reads SYGVNS. V gave up 1 base and J gave up 7 bases; unmatched junction bases: 6. This CDR3 is CASSESRGTSGRNEQFF. The CDR3, as DNA: TGTGCCAGCAGTGAATCGAGGGGGACTAGCGGGAGAAATGAGCAGTTCTTC.

The chain links TRBV2 to TRBJ2-4; 14 nucleotides agree with TRBD2. This CDR3 has 14 amino acids. Unmatched junction bases numbered 0, after V lost 3 bases and J lost 8 bases. Per the germline V gene, CDR1 is SNHLY and CDR2 is FYNNEI. The CDR3 here is CASSETSGRDIQYF. The CDR3, as DNA: TGTGCCAGCAGTGAGACTAGCGGGAGGGACATTCAGTACTTC.

The rearrangement uses TRBV27 and TRBJ1-1; D might be TRBD1 (6 bases). The germline V gene encodes CDR1 MNHEY and CDR2 SMNVEV (reference sequence). Trimming stripped 2 bases from V and 6 bases from J, with 16 bases between. The CDR3 is 15 amino acids. The CDR3 protein is CASSLTQGQISEAFF. The CDR3 coding sequence is TGTGCCAGCAGTTTAACCCAAGGACAGATCTCTGAAGCTTTCTTT.

This clone appeared once. The chain carries TRBV3-1 (or the pseudogene TRBV3-2) and TRBJ2-1; D is perhaps TRBD2 (5 bases). The CDR3 has 15 amino acids. With 6 bases removed from V and 0 bases from J, the gap between germline ends came to 12 bases. Per germline, CDR1 LGHDT and CDR2 YNNKEL (reference sequence). The CDR3 sequence is CASRRGSGSYNEQFF. The CDR3 nucleotides are TGTGCCAGCAGACGTGGGAGTGGCTCCTACAATGAGCAGTTCTTC.

The chain uses TRBV7-2 and TRBJ2-4; tentatively, D is TRBD2 (6 bases). Trimming cost V 2 bases and J 3 bases, with 14 bases left between them. Germline V gives CDR1 SGHTA, CDR2 FQGNSA. This CDR3 spans 16 amino acids. The DNA of the CDR3 is TGTGCCAGCAGCTTATTACACGGGGGTATCAAAAACATTCAGTACTTC. This sequence encodes CASSLLHGGIKNIQYF.

The rearrangement joins TRBV4-3 to TRBJ2-5; TRBD1 might be the D (5 bases). Germline CDR1 LGHNA, CDR2 YSLEER. This CDR3 contains 15 residues. V lost 0 bases and J 5 bases, leaving 13 bases between the germline ends. CDR3 loop: CASSQEMVKGETQYF. As DNA, the CDR3 is TGCGCCAGCAGCCAAGAGATGGTGAAGGGGGAGACCCAGTACTTC.

V is TRBV4-2 and J is TRBJ1-5, with 7 positions matching TRBD1. The J segment lost 0 bases and the V segment lost 0 bases, leaving 8 bases of the junction unmatched. Germline V CDR1 and CDR2: LGHNA, YNFKEQ. The CDR3 is made up of 18 amino acids. The CDR3 DNA reads TGTGCCAGCAGCCAAGATCGGCGGGACAGATCTAGCAATCAGCCCCAGCATTTT. Amino acid sequence: CASSQDRRDRSSNQPQHF.

The V and J genes are TRBV21-1 and TRBJ2-3; TRBD1 is the table's D call and was not checked against the DNA. TRBV21-1 is described as a pseudogene. The CDR3 consists of 16 residues. CDR3 sequence: CASSNCQGEVTDTQYF. The CDR3 region has the DNA TGTGCCAGCAGCAATTGTCAGGGGGAAGTGACAGATACGCAGTATTTT.

The gene calls are TRBV6-5 and TRBJ1-1; TRBD1 matches at 8 bases. Germline V gene lookup returns CDR1 MNHEY and CDR2 SVGAGI. J was trimmed by 7 bases and V by 6 bases; bases with no gene match: 10. The CDR3 sequence is 14 residues long. CDR3 nucleotide sequence: TGTGCCAGCAGATATGGACAGGGTGAGTTTGAAGCTTTCTTT. Protein product: CASRYGQGEFEAFF.

This clone was picked up a small number of times. V is TRBV6-5 and J is TRBJ2-1; D remains ambiguous. This CDR3 is built from 12 residues. V lost 5 bases and J 6 bases, leaving 8 bases between the germline ends. The germline V gene has CDR1 MNHEY and CDR2 SVGAGI. CDR3 nucleotides: TGTGCCAGCAGTCCGTGGAGCAATGAGCAGTTCTTC. It encodes CASSPWSNEQFF.

CDR3 sequence (DNA): TGCAGTGCTAGTGGGGGCTTCCGGACAGGAGGCTCACCCCTCCACTTT. Its translation is CSASGGFRTGGSPLHF. The genes are TRBV20-1 and TRBJ1-6; 7 bases agree with TRBD1. The CDR3 extends over 16 amino acids. Trimming took 3 bases from V and 10 from J; bases not matched to a gene: 15. Germline V gives CDR1 DFQATT, CDR2 SNEGSKA (reference sequence).

This rearrangement joins TRBV10-2 to TRBJ2-1; tentative D call: TRBD2 (5 bases). V was cut by 5 bases and J by 0 bases, with 14 bases left in between. CDR1 is WSHSY and CDR2 is SAAADI in the germline V gene. The CDR3 is 16 amino acids. CDR3: CASSRLGGHSYNEQFF. Here the CDR3 DNA reads TGCGCCAGCAGTAGACTCGGCGGGCACTCCTACAATGAGCAGTTCTTC.

V usage is TRBV6-2 or TRBV6-3 and J usage is TRBJ1-6, with a tentative D call TRBD1 (5 bases). Trimming removed 2 bases from V and 9 bases from J, with 26 bases in between. This CDR3 has 19 residues. Germline V CDR1 and CDR2: MNHEY, SVGEGT. CDR3 in DNA: TGTGCCAGCAGTTACGATCCACGGCGGGGTTTAGACAGAACTTCACCCCTCCACTTT. Translating it yields CASSYDPRRGLDRTSPLHF.